Below are 6 T cell receptor beta chains sequenced from a single sample in a study of T-cell memory formation after mild COVID-19. TCRdb used MiXCR to reprocess the 5' RACE reads, holding one entry per CDR3 protein. Among roughly 450,000 distinct CDR3 sequences listed, 18% were seen once. What was sequenced was PBMCs or a T cell subset sorted from them (not recorded which). These receptor sequences come from a man in his late teens or twenties who had mild COVID-19 (a few samples of this study predate the infection). Cell type and time point are not known.

The chain links TRBV2 to TRBJ1-1; unclear D gene. Germline assignment: CDR1 SNHLY and CDR2 FYNNEI. The CDR3 extends over 16 amino acids. V was pared by 5 bases and J by 4 bases, with 20 bases between. The CDR3 protein is CASSPLGVWASTEAFF. Written as DNA, the CDR3 is TGTGCCAGCAGTCCCCTGGGTGTGTGGGCTAGCACTGAAGCTTTCTTT.

This clonotype has more than one count but fewer than ten. This sequence joins TRBV15 and TRBJ1-1; perhaps TRBD1 as D (6 bases). The length of the CDR3 is 14 residues. V was pared by 0 bases and J by 8 bases, with 13 bases between. Germline V CDR1 and CDR2: LNHNV, YYDKDF (reference sequence). CDR3 in DNA: TGTGCCACCAGCAGAGATCTGGGGGGCTCGGAAGCTTTCTTT. This gives the protein CATSRDLGGSEAFF. Looking up the rest from reference TRBV15 and TRBJ1-1 gives the full variable domain: DAMVIQNPRYQVTQFGKPVTLSCSQTLNHNVMYWYQQKSSQAPKLLFHYYDKDFNNEADTPDNFQSRRPNTSFCFLDIRSPGLGDTAMYLCATSRDLGGSEAFFGQGTRLTVV.

This clonotype turned up a few times. The genes are TRBV18 and TRBJ1-2; a possible D gene is TRBD1 (5 bases). The CDR3 runs to 15 residues. V was cut by 5 bases and J by 1 base, with 14 bases left in between. Germline V CDR1 and CDR2: KGHSH, LQKENI. CDR3 DNA sequence: TGTGCCAGCTCAGATGTCAGCAGGGATAACTATGGCTACACCTTC. This encodes CASSDVSRDNYGYTF.

This chain connects TRBV7-6 to TRBJ2-3, with D unclear. The CDR3 has 13 residues. Trimming left V 1 base short and J 6 bases short, with 8 bases between. Germline V lookup: CDR1 SGHVS, CDR2 FNYEAQ. In DNA, the CDR3 is TGTGCCAGCAGCTTAGATATGTTTGATACGCAGTATTTT. The encoded protein is CASSLDMFDTQYF.

This clonotype was seen only a few times. This chain joins TRBV5-1 and TRBJ2-3; 10 nucleotides agree with TRBD2. After removal of 2 bases from V and 3 bases from J, the junction contained 6 bases not matched to a gene. There are 16 residues in the CDR3. Germline V CDR1 and CDR2: SGHRS, YFSETQ. CDR3 sequence (DNA): TGCGCCAGCAGCTTAGCGGGACTAGCGCTTACAGATACGCAGTATTTT. Protein sequence: CASSLAGLALTDTQYF.

This clonotype occurred a few times. The chain employs TRBV4-3 and TRBJ1-2; D is undetermined. Looked up from germline, CDR1 is LGHNA and CDR2 is YSLEER. CDR3 length: 12 residues. Trimming pared 3 bases from V and 4 bases from J, leaving 6 bases between. As DNA, the CDR3 is TGCGCCAGCAGCCACCCAGGCTATGGCTACACCTTC. It codes for CASSHPGYGYTF.